This passage covers 6 T cell receptor beta chains from one sample sequenced in a study of blood T cell repertoires in COVID-19. Sequenced by immunoSEQ multiplex PCR; TCRdb stores in-frame clones only, minus some. The sample carries some 200,000 clones, around nine tenths recorded once. Specimen: peripheral blood. The origin of the receptors is a woman aged 18-29 years who had recovered from COVID-19.

This chain joins TRBV5-6 and TRBJ1-2; D is undetermined. In germline, CDR1 is SGHDT, CDR2 YYEEEE. The CDR3 runs to 12 residues. V lost 4 bases to trimming and J lost 5 bases, with 9 bases between them. CDR3 coding DNA: TGTGCCAGCAGCCCCCAGGAATATGGCTACACCTTC. Amino acids: CASSPQEYGYTF.

The J gene is TRBJ2-4, the V gene TRBV6-2 or TRBV6-3, with 11 bases lining up with TRBD2. Germline V CDR1 and CDR2: MNHEY, SVGEGT. V dropped 4 bases and J dropped 5; count of bases not matched to a gene: 13. This CDR3 is 18 amino acids long. Here the CDR3 reads CASSFSRLAGKIQNIQYF. DNA of the CDR3: TGTGCCAGCAGTTTTTCCCGACTAGCGGGGAAAATACAAAACATTCAGTACTTC.

CDR3 sequence: CASSTPRHYEQYV. The CDR3 nucleotides are TGTGCCAGCAGCACACCAAGACACTACGAGCAGTACGTC. The chain has TRBV9 and TRBJ2-7; D is ambiguous. Trimming removed 4 bases from V and 3 bases from J, with 11 bases in between. This CDR3 contains 13 residues. From germline, CDR1 is SGDLS and CDR2 YYNGEE.

V usage is TRBV4-1 and J usage is TRBJ1-1; D not resolved. Germline CDR1 MGHRA, CDR2 YSYEKL. Trimming removed 4 bases at V and 2 bases at J, with 14 bases between. The CDR3 length is 15 residues. CDR3: CASSPFGSGNTEAFF. CDR3 DNA sequence: TGCGCCAGCAGCCCGTTCGGATCAGGCAACACTGAAGCTTTCTTT.

This chain joins TRBV6-2 or TRBV6-3 and TRBJ1-2, with D possibly TRBD1 on 6 matching bases. The ends were cut back, 5 bases at V and 6 bases at J, with 25 bases in the middle. This CDR3 has 17 residues. Germline CDR1 is MNHEY and CDR2 is SVGEGT. The CDR3 nucleotides are TGTGCCAGCAGTCTAATAGACTACCACACAGGGAAGAATGGCTACACCTTC. Protein: CASSLIDYHTGKNGYTF.

V gene TRBV5-4 combines with J gene TRBJ1-1, with D tentatively TRBD1 (6 bases). CDR3 length: 15 amino acids. Trimming removed 4 bases from V and 0 bases from J, with 13 bases in between. The germline V gene has CDR1 SGHNT and CDR2 YYREEE (reference sequence). DNA of the CDR3: TGTGCCAGCAGCCCGGGGGGACAAATGAACACTGAAGCTTTCTTT. It yields the protein CASSPGGQMNTEAFF.